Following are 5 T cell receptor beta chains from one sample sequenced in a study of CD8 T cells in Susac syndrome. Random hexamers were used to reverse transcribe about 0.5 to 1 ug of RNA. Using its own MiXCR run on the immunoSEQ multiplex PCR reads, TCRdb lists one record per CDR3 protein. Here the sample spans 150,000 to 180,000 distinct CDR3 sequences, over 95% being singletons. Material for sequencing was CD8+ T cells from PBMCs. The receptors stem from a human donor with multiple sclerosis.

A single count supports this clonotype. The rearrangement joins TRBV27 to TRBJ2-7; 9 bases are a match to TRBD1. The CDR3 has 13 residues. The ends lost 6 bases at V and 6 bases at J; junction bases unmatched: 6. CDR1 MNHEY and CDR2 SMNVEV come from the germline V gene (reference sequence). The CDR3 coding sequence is TGTGCCAGCAGCGCGGACAGGGGACGCGAGCAGTACGTC. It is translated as CASSADRGREQYV.

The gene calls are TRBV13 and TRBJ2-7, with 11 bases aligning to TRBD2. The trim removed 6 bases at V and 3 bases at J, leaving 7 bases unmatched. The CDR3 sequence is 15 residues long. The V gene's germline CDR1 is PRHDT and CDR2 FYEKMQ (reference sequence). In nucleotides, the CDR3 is TGTGCCAGCAGTTCGGGACTAGCGGTAAACTACGAGCAGTACGTC. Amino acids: CASSSGLAVNYEQYV.

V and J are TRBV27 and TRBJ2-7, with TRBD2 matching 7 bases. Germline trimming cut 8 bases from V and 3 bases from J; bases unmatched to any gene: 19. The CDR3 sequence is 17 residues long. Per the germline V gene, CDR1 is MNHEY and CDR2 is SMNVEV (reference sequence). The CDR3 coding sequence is TGTGCCAGCCCGGCTAGCGGCGCCCTTCCAAACTTCTACGAGCAGTACGTC. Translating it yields CASPASGALPNFYEQYV.

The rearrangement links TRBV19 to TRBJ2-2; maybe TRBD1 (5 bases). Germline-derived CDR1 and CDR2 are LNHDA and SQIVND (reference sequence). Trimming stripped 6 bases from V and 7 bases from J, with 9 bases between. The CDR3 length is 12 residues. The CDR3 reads CASSRQRGELFF. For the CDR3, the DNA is TGTGCCAGTAGCCGACAGCGCGGGGAGCTGTTTTTT. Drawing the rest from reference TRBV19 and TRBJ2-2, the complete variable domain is DGGITQSPKYLFRKEGQNVTLSCEQNLNHDAMYWYRQDPGQGLRLIYYSQIVNDFQKGDIAEGYSVSREKKESFPLTVTSAQKNPTAFYLCASSRQRGELFFGEGSRLTVL.

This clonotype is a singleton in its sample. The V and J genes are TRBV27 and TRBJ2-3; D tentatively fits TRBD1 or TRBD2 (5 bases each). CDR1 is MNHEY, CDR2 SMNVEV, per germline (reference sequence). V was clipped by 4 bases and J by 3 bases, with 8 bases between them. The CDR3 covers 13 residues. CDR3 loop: CASSWGITDTQYF. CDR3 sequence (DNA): TGTGCCAGCAGTTGGGGGATAACAGATACGCAGTATTTT.